A selection of T cell receptor beta chains follows, all from one sample in a study of human T cells and chemical hapten exposure. Via MiXCR, TCRdb re-called the RACE reads, giving one row per CDR3 protein. The table lists about 82,000 distinct CDR3 sequences, 13% of them singletons. Here the sequenced sample was whole blood, taken in connection with sensitization to the hapten diphenylcyclopropenone (DPC). Every receptor here comes from a woman between 45 and 65 years old with alopecia areata. Some clones in this sample may be carry-over from other donors' samples. CDR3s include the opening cysteine and the closing phenylalanine or tryptophan. A D gene is named only where the DNA matches it firmly. Clone size is not always given. Where it is, it says once, few, many or a class for expanded clones.

j_gene,abundance,v_gene,d_gene,CDR3nt,CDR3aa
TRBJ2-1,-,TRBV19,-,TGTGCCATCTCCCCGGGGCTGTTGTGGGATGAGCAGTTCTTC,CAISPGLLWDEQFF
TRBJ2-6,many,TRBV3-1,-,TGTGCCAGCAGCCGGGACTCAGTCGGGGCCAACGTCCTGACTTTC,CASSRDSVGANVLTF
TRBJ2-7,-,TRBV6-5,TRBD2,TGTGCCAGCAGTCCTCCACTAGCGGGCGTTGAGGAGCAGTACTTC,CASSPPLAGVEEQYF
TRBJ2-3,many,TRBV4-1,-,TGCGCCAGCAGCTCCCTGTTCACAGATACGCAGTATTTT,CASSSLFTDTQYF
TRBJ2-7,many,TRBV29-1,TRBD1,TGCAGCGTTTTGGGCAGACAGGGCGAGCAGTACTTC,CSVLGRQGEQYF
TRBJ1-1,-,TRBV29-1,-,TGCAGCGTGATTTTAACGGGGCAAGGGGACGCTTTCTTT,CSVILTGQGDAFF
TRBJ1-1,-,TRBV14,-,TGTGCCAGCAGCCAAAACAGGGTACTTTACACTGAAGCTTTCTTT,CASSQNRVLYTEAFF
TRBJ2-2,few,TRBV20-1,-,TGCAGTGCTAGAGATCTAGGACGGAACACCGGGGAGCTGTTTTTT,CSARDLGRNTGELFF
TRBJ1-4,many,TRBV2,-,TGTGCCAGCGCTTTCAACCGAGCAACTAATGAAAAACTGTTTTTT,CASAFNRATNEKLFF
TRBJ2-1,many,TRBV6-5,TRBD1,TGTGCCAGCAGACTGGGACAGTTCAATGAGCAGTTCTTC,CASRLGQFNEQFF
TRBJ1-2,-,TRBV7-9,-,TGTGCCAGCAGCTTAGGAGGGCGTGGCTACACCTTC,CASSLGGRGYTF
TRBJ2-1,many,TRBV6-6,TRBD2,TGTGCCAGCAGTTATTTCCTAACTAGCGGAGTTTACAATGAGCAGTTCTTC,CASSYFLTSGVYNEQFF
TRBJ2-7,few,TRBV29-1,-,TGCAGCGTTGTCCACGCGAAAGTAGGCGGTGTCCACGAGCAGTACTTC,CSVVHAKVGGVHEQYF
TRBJ2-1,-,TRBV19,-,TGTGCCAGTAGCGAAGGGGATATCTCCTACAATGAGCAGTTCTTC,CASSEGDISYNEQFF
TRBJ1-5,many,TRBV29-1,-,TGCAGCCCCGTCAAGGGTTATAGCAATCAGCCCCAGCATTTT,CSPVKGYSNQPQHF
TRBJ2-5,many,TRBV3-1,TRBD2,TGTGCCCATCCCCGTAGCGGGACCAAAGAGACCCAGTACTTC,CAHPRSGTKETQYF
TRBJ2-1,-,TRBV10-3,-,TGTGCCATCAGTGAGTCGGATGAGCAGTTCTTC,CAISESDEQFF
TRBJ2-1,-,TRBV2,TRBD1,TGTGCCAGCAGTGCCGGGGACAGGGAGGGCAATGAGCAGTTCTTC,CASSAGDREGNEQFF
TRBJ2-7,-,TRBV29-1,TRBD2,TGCAGCGTTGAAGGGGGGACTAGCGGGAGGATGTACGAGCAGTACTTC,CSVEGGTSGRMYEQYF
TRBJ1-1,few,TRBV5-1,-,TGCGCCAGCAGCTTGGCCCAGGACACTGAAGCTTTCTTT,CASSLAQDTEAFF
TRBJ1-5,many,TRBV6-6,TRBD1,TGTGCCAGCAGGGGACAGGGTATCGATAGCAATCAGCCCCAGCATTTT,CASRGQGIDSNQPQHF
TRBJ2-7,-,TRBV5-1,TRBD2,TGCGCCAGCAGCCTCGGACTAGCGGGAGGGCTCGCCTACGAGCAGTACTTC,CASSLGLAGGLAYEQYF
TRBJ2-7,few,TRBV12-3/TRBV12-4,TRBD1,TGTGCCAGCACTCGACAGGGGGGTTTATACGAGCAGTACTTC,CASTRQGGLYEQYF
TRBJ2-7,many,TRBV6-8,TRBD2,TGTGCCAGCAGTTACTTTGAGGCGGGAGTGTCCTACGAGCAGTACTTC,CASSYFEAGVSYEQYF
TRBJ1-2,many,TRBV5-4,-,TGTGCCAGCAGCCCTGGGGCCAACTATGGCTACACCTTC,CASSPGANYGYTF
TRBJ2-7,-,TRBV29-1,TRBD2,TGCAGCGTTTTCTCTCCCAGCGGGGTATACTACGAGCAGTACTTC,CSVFSPSGVYYEQYF